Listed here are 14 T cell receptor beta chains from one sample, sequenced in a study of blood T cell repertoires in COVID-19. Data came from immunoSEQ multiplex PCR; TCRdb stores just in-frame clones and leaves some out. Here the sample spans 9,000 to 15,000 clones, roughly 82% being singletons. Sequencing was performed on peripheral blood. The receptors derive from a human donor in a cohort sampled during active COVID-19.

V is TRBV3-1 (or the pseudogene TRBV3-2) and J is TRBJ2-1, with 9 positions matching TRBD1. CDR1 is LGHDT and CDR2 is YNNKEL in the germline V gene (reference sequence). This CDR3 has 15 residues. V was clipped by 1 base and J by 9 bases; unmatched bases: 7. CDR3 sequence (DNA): TGTGCCAGCAGCCAAGGGGGGACAGGGTATAGTGAGCAGTTCTTC. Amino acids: CASSQGGTGYSEQFF.

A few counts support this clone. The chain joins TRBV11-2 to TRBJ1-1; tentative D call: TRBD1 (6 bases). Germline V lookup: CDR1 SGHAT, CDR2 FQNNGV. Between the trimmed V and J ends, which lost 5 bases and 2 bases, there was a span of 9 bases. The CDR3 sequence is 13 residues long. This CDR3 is CASSRTVNTEAFF. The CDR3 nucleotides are TGTGCCAGCAGCAGGACAGTAAACACTGAAGCTTTCTTT.

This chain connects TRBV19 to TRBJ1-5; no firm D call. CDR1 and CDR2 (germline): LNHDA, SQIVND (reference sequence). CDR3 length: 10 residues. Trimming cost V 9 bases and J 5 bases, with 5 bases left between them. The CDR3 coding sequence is TGTGCCAGCGGGGATCAGCCCCAGCATTTT. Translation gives CASGDQPQHF.

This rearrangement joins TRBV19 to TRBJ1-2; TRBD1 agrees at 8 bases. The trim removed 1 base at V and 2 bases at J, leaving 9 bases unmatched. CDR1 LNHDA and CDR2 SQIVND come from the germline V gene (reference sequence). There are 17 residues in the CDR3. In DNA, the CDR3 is TGTGCCAGTAGTATAGCCCGACCGGACAGGGTAAACTATGGCTACACCTTC. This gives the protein CASSIARPDRVNYGYTF.

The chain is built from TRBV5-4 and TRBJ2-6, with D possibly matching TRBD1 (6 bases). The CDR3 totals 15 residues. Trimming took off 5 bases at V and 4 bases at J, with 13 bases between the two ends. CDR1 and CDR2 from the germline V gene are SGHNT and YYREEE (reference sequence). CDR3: CASSPQGGGANVLTF. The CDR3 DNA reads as TGTGCCAGCAGTCCACAGGGCGGCGGGGCCAACGTCCTGACTTTC. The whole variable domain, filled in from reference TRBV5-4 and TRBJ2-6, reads ETGVTQSPTHLIKTRGQQVTLRCSSQSGHNTVSWYQQALGQGPQFIFQYYREEENGRGNFPPRFSGLQFPNYSSELNVNALELDDSALYLCASSPQGGGANVLTFGAGSRLTVL.

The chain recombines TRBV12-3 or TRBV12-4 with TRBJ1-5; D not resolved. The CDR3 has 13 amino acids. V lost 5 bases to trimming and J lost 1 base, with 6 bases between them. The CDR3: CASSLTSNQPQHF. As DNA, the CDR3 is TGTGCCAGCAGTCTCACAAGCAATCAGCCCCAGCATTTT.

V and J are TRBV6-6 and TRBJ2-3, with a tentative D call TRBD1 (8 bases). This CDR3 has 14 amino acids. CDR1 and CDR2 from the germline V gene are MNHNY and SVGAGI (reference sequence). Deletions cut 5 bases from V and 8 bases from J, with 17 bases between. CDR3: CASSNRGGISTQYF. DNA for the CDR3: TGTGCCAGCAGTAACAGGGGGGGGATCAGTACGCAGTATTTT.

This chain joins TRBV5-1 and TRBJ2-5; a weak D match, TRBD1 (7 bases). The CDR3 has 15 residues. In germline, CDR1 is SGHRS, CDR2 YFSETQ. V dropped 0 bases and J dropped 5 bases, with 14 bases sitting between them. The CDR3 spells CASSLETGAGETQYF. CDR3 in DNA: TGCGCCAGCAGCTTGGAAACAGGGGCGGGGGAGACCCAGTACTTC. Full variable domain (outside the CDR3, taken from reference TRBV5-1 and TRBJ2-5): KAGVTQTPRYLIKTRGQQVTLSCSPISGHRSVSWYQQTPGQGLQFLFEYFSETQRNKGNFPGRFSGRQFSNSRSEMNVSTLELGDSALYLCASSLETGAGETQYFGPGTRLLVL.

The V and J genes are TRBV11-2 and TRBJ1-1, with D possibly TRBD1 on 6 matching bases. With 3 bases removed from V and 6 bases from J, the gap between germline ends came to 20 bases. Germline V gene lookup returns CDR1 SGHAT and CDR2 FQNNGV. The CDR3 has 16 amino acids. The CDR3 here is CASSFATQGRRAEAFF. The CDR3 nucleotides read TGTGCCAGCAGCTTCGCAACCCAGGGGAGAAGGGCTGAAGCTTTCTTT.

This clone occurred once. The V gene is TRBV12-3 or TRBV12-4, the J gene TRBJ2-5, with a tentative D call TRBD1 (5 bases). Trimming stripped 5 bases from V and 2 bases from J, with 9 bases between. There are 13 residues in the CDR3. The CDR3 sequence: CASSLRQQETQYF. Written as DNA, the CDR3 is TGTGCCAGCAGTCTCCGACAGCAAGAGACCCAGTACTTC.

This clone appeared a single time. This chain's CDR3 is CASSPTGGVGEKLFF. CDR3 in DNA: TGTGCCAGCAGCCCTACGGGAGGGGTAGGAGAAAAACTGTTTTTT. V is TRBV11-2 and J is TRBJ1-4, with a weak D call TRBD1 (5 bases). This CDR3 spans 15 amino acids. CDR1 is SGHAT, CDR2 FQNNGV, per germline. V lost 5 bases and J lost 8, with 18 bases in between.

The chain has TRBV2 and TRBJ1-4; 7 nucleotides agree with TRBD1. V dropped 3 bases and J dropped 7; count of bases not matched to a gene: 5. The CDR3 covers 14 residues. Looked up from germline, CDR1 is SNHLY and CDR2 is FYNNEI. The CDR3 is CASSDGTEREKLFF. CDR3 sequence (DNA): TGTGCCAGCAGTGATGGGACAGAACGTGAAAAACTGTTTTTT.

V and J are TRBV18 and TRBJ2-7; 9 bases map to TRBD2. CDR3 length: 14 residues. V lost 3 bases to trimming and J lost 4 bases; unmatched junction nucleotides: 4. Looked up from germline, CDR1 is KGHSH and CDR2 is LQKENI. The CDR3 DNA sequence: TGTGCCAGCTCACCGAGCGGGGGGACTTACGAGCAGTACTTC. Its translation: CASSPSGGTYEQYF.

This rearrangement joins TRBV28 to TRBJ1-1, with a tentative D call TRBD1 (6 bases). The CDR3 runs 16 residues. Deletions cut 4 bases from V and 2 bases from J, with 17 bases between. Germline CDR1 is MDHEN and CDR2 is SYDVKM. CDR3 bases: TGTGCCAGCAGTTCCTTCTATAGGACAGCAAACACTGAAGCTTTCTTT. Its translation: CASSSFYRTANTEAFF.